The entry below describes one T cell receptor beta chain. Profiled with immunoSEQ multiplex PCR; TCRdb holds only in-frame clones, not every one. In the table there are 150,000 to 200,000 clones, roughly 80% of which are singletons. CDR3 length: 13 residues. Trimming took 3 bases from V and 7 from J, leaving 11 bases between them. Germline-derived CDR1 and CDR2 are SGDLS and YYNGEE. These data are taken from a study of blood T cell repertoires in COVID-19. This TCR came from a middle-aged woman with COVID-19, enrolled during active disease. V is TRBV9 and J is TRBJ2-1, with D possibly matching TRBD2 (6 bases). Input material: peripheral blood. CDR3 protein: CASSERLENEQFF. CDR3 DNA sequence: TGTGCCAGCAGCGAGAGACTAGAGAATGAGCAGTTCTTC.